A selection of T cell receptor beta chains follows, all from one sample in a study of metastatic and nonmetastatic thyroid tumors. TCRdb re-called the PCR reads via MiXCR. The table shows tens of thousands of clones, with around 20% occurring only once. Specimen: blood. The receptors come from a female donor with papillary thyroid cancer or a benign thyroid nodule (not recorded which). Some clones in this sample may be carry-over from other donors' samples. Both conserved end residues are part of each CDR3.

v_gene,CDR3aa
TRBV28,CATETGVTLNTEAFF
TRBV5-4,CASSSRQGLTYEQYF
TRBV2,CASSEFHSPQGEQYF
TRBV14,CASSQGTSRGYGHTF
TRBV28,CAFRVRRQPQHF
TRBV5-1,CASSPGLAVYNEQFF
TRBV10-3,CAIIEETGAVRKLFF
TRBV20-1,CSAPLDRTGSPLHF
TRBV20-1,CSATIHYGYTF
TRBV28,CASTTGGSSSYEQYF
TRBV7-2,CASSPWTGLPGELFF
TRBV6-2/TRBV6-3,CASSYHVAYEQYF
TRBV6-5,CASSYKDRVLNGYTF
TRBV28,CASSPGRREDFYEQFF
TRBV6-1,CASTPGAGASYEQYF
TRBV20-1,CSASAGEETDTQYF
TRBV25-1,CAISEFGIAYEQYF
TRBV6-2/TRBV6-3,CASSLKEVGETQYF
TRBV12-3/TRBV12-4,CASSSNREGETQYF
TRBV20-1,CSAATGTMAYEQYF
TRBV20-1,CSALEGGNTEAFF
TRBV6-1,CASNLDPVREQYF
TRBV6-2/TRBV6-3,CASSTGPVGYTF
TRBV10-3,CAISESDSSSYEQYF
TRBV10-3,CAISEGQCSETQYF
TRBV29-1,CSVDLPGGGTEAFF
TRBV6-2/TRBV6-3,CASSYSTGRNEQFF
TRBV6-6,CASSYTTDTQYF
TRBV9,CASSSTPGGEQFF
TRBV12-3/TRBV12-4,CASSTGLNTEAFF
TRBV28,CASRPPSGTSGPSSYEQYF
TRBV12-3/TRBV12-4,CASRLSGADVELFF
TRBV5-1,CASSPKKTSGRATGELFF
TRBV19,CASGREYEQYF
TRBV5-1,CASSLKGGESSYEQYF
TRBV27,CASSLSGLDGYAF
TRBV7-2,CASSPGTDYEQYF
TRBV11-2,CASSLKETQYF
TRBV2,CASSTLGNEQYF
TRBV5-1,CASSRDGYYEQYF
TRBV2,CASVRDRASGRGAGELFF
TRBV7-2,CASSLGQEGTEAFF
TRBV9,CASSGGETYANEQFF
TRBV27,CASSRGTTGAEQYF
TRBV28,CASSSNGGYGYGYTF
TRBV5-1,CASSRTATTNYGYTF
TRBV28,CASSSYTGDTSSYEQYF
TRBV7-6,CASSLLDSKAGELFF
TRBV12-3/TRBV12-4,CASSFREGGEKLFF